The clone carrying this T cell receptor (beta chain) came up a few times. The antigen remains undetermined. The sample belongs to a study of tumor-infiltrating lymphocytes in primary liver carcinoma. Study-wide context: Resecting the tumor surgically was how the patients' primary liver carcinoma was treated. Yields of productive TCRbeta reads ranged from roughly 3.65 to 7.13 million per sample and were similar across tissue types. The study, taken as a whole, reports: Tumor-adjacent and tumor-blood pairs shared a smaller degree of overlap than tumor region pairs. Blood's top-250-clone fraction was significantly lower than that of tumors (p = 0.039).

Germline DNA was also extracted, while the blood RNA originated from unsorted whole blood. The investigators made TCR beta cDNA from around 540 ng total RNA, using a constant-region primer. ARM-PCR, slightly modified, supplied the TCR beta libraries through three nested multiplex PCR rounds. PCR rounds one and two used TRBV1-TRBV30 forward primers with a C-beta reverse primer for around 11 cycles each. TCRdb reanalysed the multiplex PCR reads using MiXCR and keeps one entry per CDR3 protein. The sample gives approximately 330,000 distinct CDR3 sequences, approximately 64% of which show up once; roughly 6% is in the top ten. V lost 6 bases, J lost 10 bases, and 12 bases lay in between. The CDR3 has 11 residues. The germline V gene has CDR1 SGHAT and CDR2 FQNNGV.

The chain links TRBV11-2 to TRBJ1-1; no firm D call. Specimen: peripheral blood. This TCR was recovered from a man aged 35 to 55 with primary liver carcinoma and hepatitis B virus infection. CDR3 amino acids: CASSAEFGAFF. The CDR3 DNA reads TGTGCCAGCAGTGCAGAGTTCGGAGCTTTCTTT.